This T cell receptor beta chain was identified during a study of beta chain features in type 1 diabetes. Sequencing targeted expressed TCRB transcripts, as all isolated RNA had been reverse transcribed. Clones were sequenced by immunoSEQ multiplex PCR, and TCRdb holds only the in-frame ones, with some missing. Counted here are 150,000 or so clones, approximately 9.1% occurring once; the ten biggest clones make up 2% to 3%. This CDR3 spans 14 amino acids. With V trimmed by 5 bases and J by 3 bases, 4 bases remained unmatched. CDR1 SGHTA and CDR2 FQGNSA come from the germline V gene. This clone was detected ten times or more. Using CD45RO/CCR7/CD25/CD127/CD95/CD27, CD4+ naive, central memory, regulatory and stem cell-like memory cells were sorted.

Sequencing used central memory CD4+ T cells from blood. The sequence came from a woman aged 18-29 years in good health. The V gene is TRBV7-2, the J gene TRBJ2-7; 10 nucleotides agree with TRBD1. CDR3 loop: CASSGDRGGYEQYF. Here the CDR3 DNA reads TGTGCCAGCAGCGGGGACAGGGGTGGCTACGAGCAGTACTTC.